The source of this T cell receptor (beta chain) is a study of T cells in Graves' hyperthyroidism and ophthalmopathy. Duration under 3 months, a NOSPECS grade of at least 4, and a Clinical Activity Score of at least 3 characterized the ophthalmopathy patients. The CDR3 loop spans 15 amino acids. Germline loops: CDR1 SGHDT, CDR2 YYEEEE. With 3 bases clipped from V and 8 bases from J, the junction kept 9 bases outside the gene matches. Comment on this clonotype: Its antigen is not identified.

Amplified TCR beta CDR3 regions came from RNA transcripts. With the HTBI primer set, the TCR CDR3 went through a first round of RT-PCR. TCRdb recomputed calls from the multiplex PCR reads with MiXCR, one row per CDR3 protein. The sample lists roughly 500,000 distinct CDR3 sequences; roughly 15% were seen once. Overall study findings and caveats: A model using 13 V-J features told ophthalmopathy apart from stable hyperthyroidism. Appearing also in blood were most of the thyroid clonotypes expanded above 0.001.

The sample comprised blood. This chain joins TRBV5-6 and TRBJ2-3; 10 bases are shared with TRBD2. The receptor was derived from a woman aged 25 to 45 with Graves' ophthalmopathy. The DNA of the CDR3 is TGTGCCAGCAGCTCAACAGCGGGAGGGCCGGGTACGCAGTATTTT. As protein: CASSSTAGGPGTQYF.